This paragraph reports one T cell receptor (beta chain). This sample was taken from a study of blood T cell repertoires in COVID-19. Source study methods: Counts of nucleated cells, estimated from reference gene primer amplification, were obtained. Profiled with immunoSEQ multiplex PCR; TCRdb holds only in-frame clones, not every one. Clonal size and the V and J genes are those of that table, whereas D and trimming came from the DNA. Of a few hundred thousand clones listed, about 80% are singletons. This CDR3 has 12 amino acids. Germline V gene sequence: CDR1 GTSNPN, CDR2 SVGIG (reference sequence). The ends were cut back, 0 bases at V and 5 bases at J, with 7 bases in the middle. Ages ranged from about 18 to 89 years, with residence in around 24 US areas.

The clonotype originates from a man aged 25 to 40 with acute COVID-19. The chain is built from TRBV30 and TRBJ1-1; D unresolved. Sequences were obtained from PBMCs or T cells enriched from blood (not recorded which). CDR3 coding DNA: TGTGCCTGGAGTGTACTCCGGACTGAAGCTTTCTTT. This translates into CAWSVLRTEAFF.